This is a list of T cell receptor beta chains from one sample in a study of control samples from healthy donors and cancer patients. The table came from immunoSEQ multiplex PCR; TCRdb's copy has only in-frame clones and leaves some out. The table includes 75,000 to 100,000 clones, around nine tenths detected once. Source material: blood. The origin of the receptors is a man aged 30 to 39 in good health. Each CDR3 is given with its conserved first and last residue. D genes are given only for firm matches. Size is omitted from some rows. Given values are once, few, many or a class for expanded clones.

j_gene	d_gene	abundance	v_gene	CDR3aa	CDR3nt
TRBJ2-7	NA	once	TRBV6-1	CASSELQGNSEQYF	TGTGCCAGCAGTGAACTACAGGGAAACTCGGAGCAGTACTTC
TRBJ2-7	NA	once	TRBV19	CASSTDIAYEQYF	TGTGCCAGTAGTACGGACATTGCCTACGAGCAGTACTTC
TRBJ1-1	NA	NA	TRBV19	CASSIGGGGSGRTEAFF	TGTGCCAGTAGTATAGGAGGGGGGGGTTCGGGTCGGACTGAAGCTTTCTTT
TRBJ1-2	NA	NA	TRBV7-3	CASSLGGSNYGYTF	TGTGCCAGCAGCTTGGGGGGTTCAAACTATGGCTACACCTTC
TRBJ2-6	NA	NA	TRBV6-1	CASSELLTGSGANVLTF	TGTGCCAGCAGTGAACTTCTAACCGGGTCTGGGGCCAACGTCCTGACTTTC
TRBJ2-5	TRBD1	NA	TRBV6-5	CASSRDRAGTQYF	TGTGCCAGCAGTCGGGACAGGGCCGGGACCCAGTACTTC
TRBJ1-5	NA	NA	TRBV24-1	CATSGGLSNQPQHF	TGTGCCACCAGCGGGGGGCTTAGCAATCAGCCCCAGCATTTT
TRBJ1-3	NA	NA	TRBV5-1	CASSSQESVGGNTIYF	TGCGCCAGCAGCTCGCAAGAGTCGGTGGGTGGAAACACCATATATTTT
TRBJ1-5	NA	NA	TRBV7-2	CASSFMTGTQGPQHF	TGTGCCAGCAGCTTCATGACGGGGACCCAAGGGCCCCAGCATTTT
TRBJ1-6	TRBD1	NA	TRBV30	CAWSAGQGNSPLHF	TGTGCCTGGAGCGCGGGACAGGGGAATTCACCCCTCCACTTT
TRBJ2-7	NA	NA	TRBV18	CASSPWDGSSYEQYF	TGTGCCAGCTCACCATGGGACGGCTCCAGCTACGAGCAGTACTTC
TRBJ2-1	TRBD1	NA	TRBV2	CASSTGTGYNEQFF	TGTGCCAGCAGTACCGGGACAGGCTACAATGAGCAGTTCTTC
TRBJ2-3	TRBD2	NA	TRBV5-1	CASSPLTSAADTQYF	TGCGCCAGCAGCCCCCTGACTAGCGCGGCAGATACGCAGTATTTT
TRBJ2-6	NA	NA	TRBV5-1	CASSGMTSTGANVLTF	TGCGCCAGCAGCGGGATGACTAGTACTGGGGCCAACGTCCTGACTTTC
TRBJ2-2	NA	NA	TRBV19	CASSFPGSNTGELFF	TGTGCCAGTAGTTTTCCAGGTTCGAACACCGGGGAGCTGTTTTTT
TRBJ1-1	NA	NA	TRBV11-2	CASSPEGWDTEAFF	TGTGCCAGCAGCCCGGAGGGTTGGGACACTGAAGCTTTCTTT
TRBJ2-6	NA	NA	TRBV5-1	CASEISPSGANVLTF	TGCGCCAGCGAGATATCCCCTTCTGGGGCCAACGTCCTGACTTTC
TRBJ2-7	NA	NA	TRBV7-2	CASSLGGQVKQYF	TGTGCCAGCAGCTTGGGAGGACAGGTTAAGCAGTACTTC
TRBJ2-7	NA	NA	TRBV6-2/TRBV6-3	CASSTFGDKDYEQYF	TGTGCCAGCAGCACCTTCGGGGACAAAGACTACGAGCAGTACTTC
TRBJ2-1	NA	NA	TRBV7-9	CASSPPPSYNEQFF	TGTGCCAGCAGCCCCCCCCCATCCTACAATGAGCAGTTCTTC
TRBJ2-3	TRBD2	NA	TRBV7-9	CASSLAVSSGGDPTYF	TGTGCCAGCAGCTTAGCGGTGTCTAGCGGGGGTGACCCGACGTATTTT
TRBJ2-5	NA	NA	TRBV7-3	CASSLSGAGETQYF	TGTGCCAGCAGCTTAAGCGGGGCCGGGGAGACCCAGTACTTC
TRBJ2-5	NA	NA	TRBV11-3	CASSLAWGETQYF	TGTGCCAGCAGCTTAGCGTGGGGGGAGACCCAGTACTTC
TRBJ2-6	TRBD1	NA	TRBV7-9	CASSSNPGQGATGANVLTF	TGTGCCAGCAGCTCGAATCCGGGACAGGGGGCTACTGGGGCCAACGTCCTGACTTTC
TRBJ2-1	TRBD2	NA	TRBV7-3	CASSFRLAGVGEQFF	TGTGCCAGCAGCTTTAGACTAGCGGGAGTAGGTGAGCAGTTCTTC
TRBJ2-1	TRBD2	NA	TRBV24-1	CATSTIAGTPYNEQFF	TGTGCCACCAGTACGATAGCGGGAACCCCCTACAATGAGCAGTTCTTC
TRBJ2-6	TRBD1	once	TRBV6-1	CASSARWGTGFSGANVLTF	TGTGCCAGCAGTGCACGTTGGGGGACAGGGTTCTCTGGGGCCAACGTCCTGACTTTC
TRBJ2-7	NA	NA	TRBV2	CASKKEYEQYF	TGTGCCAGCAAGAAAGAGTACGAGCAGTACTTC
TRBJ1-5	NA	NA	TRBV28	CASGRIHGSNQPQHF	TGTGCCAGCGGGCGAATTCACGGGAGCAATCAGCCCCAGCATTTT
TRBJ2-3	NA	NA	TRBV28	CASSLRASGDTQYF	TGTGCCAGCAGTTTACGGGCATCGGGAGATACGCAGTATTTT
TRBJ2-7	NA	NA	TRBV28	CASSVFYEQYF	TGTGCCAGCAGCGTTTTTTACGAGCAGTACTTC
TRBJ2-3	NA	NA	TRBV5-1	CASSALGGGTTGTQYF	TGCGCCAGCAGCGCCCTGGGAGGGGGCACCACGGGTACGCAGTATTTT
TRBJ2-2	NA	NA	TRBV27	CASSFSSTGELFF	TGTGCCAGCAGTTTCTCGAGCACCGGGGAGCTGTTTTTT
TRBJ1-4	NA	NA	TRBV7-9	CASSLGGAGDEKLFF	TGTGCCAGCAGCTTAGGGGGGGCCGGAGATGAAAAACTGTTTTTT
TRBJ2-1	NA	NA	TRBV24-1	CATKIPSAPSNEQFF	TGTGCCACCAAGATACCTAGCGCTCCCTCCAATGAGCAGTTCTTC
TRBJ2-3	TRBD1	NA	TRBV5-1	CASSSGTGVVADTQYF	TGCGCCAGCAGCTCGGGGACAGGGGTGGTGGCAGATACGCAGTATTTT
TRBJ2-1	NA	NA	TRBV5-1	CASSPEGTWKHNEQFF	TGCGCCAGCAGCCCGGAAGGGACTTGGAAACACAATGAGCAGTTCTTC
TRBJ1-2	NA	NA	TRBV19	CASSIVAGSGYGYTF	TGTGCCAGTAGTATAGTAGCAGGGTCGGGGTATGGCTACACCTTC
TRBJ2-7	NA	NA	TRBV10-3	CAISEFGGRAGEQYF	TGTGCCATCAGTGAGTTTGGGGGACGGGCGGGGGAGCAGTACTTC
TRBJ2-3	NA	NA	TRBV7-2	CASSSKTLGADTQYF	TGTGCCAGCAGCTCAAAGACTCTAGGGGCAGATACGCAGTATTTT
TRBJ1-4	NA	once	TRBV18	CASSPDSYNEKLFF	TGTGCCAGCTCACCGGACAGTTATAATGAAAAACTGTTTTTT
TRBJ2-1	TRBD1	NA	TRBV13	CASSSGRTGGGEQFF	TGTGCCAGCAGCTCCGGTCGGACAGGGGGCGGTGAGCAGTTCTTC
TRBJ1-2	TRBD1	NA	TRBV6-5	CASSAGQGGGYTF	TGTGCCAGCAGCGCCGGACAGGGCGGGGGCTACACCTTC
TRBJ2-7	TRBD2	NA	TRBV5-1	CASSLAGGSYEQYF	TGCGCCAGCAGCTTAGCGGGAGGGTCTTACGAGCAGTACTTC
TRBJ1-3	TRBD1	once	TRBV6-6	CASSPPGTVSSGNTIYF	TGTGCCAGCAGTCCGCCGGGGACAGTCAGCTCTGGAAACACCATATATTTT
TRBJ1-4	NA	few	TRBV6-5	CASSYTVVTNEKLFF	TGTGCCAGCAGTTACACTGTAGTAACTAATGAAAAACTGTTTTTT
TRBJ2-7	TRBD2	NA	TRBV7-6	CASSLDPGLVYEQYF	TGTGCCAGCAGCTTGGATCCGGGACTAGTTTACGAGCAGTACTTC
TRBJ2-1	TRBD2	NA	TRBV9	CASNDGTTRWAGEQFF	TGTGCCAGCAACGACGGGACTACCCGGTGGGCTGGCGAGCAGTTCTTC
TRBJ2-1	TRBD2	NA	TRBV29-1	CSVARLAGAVGYNEQFF	TGCAGCGTTGCTCGGCTAGCGGGAGCAGTAGGCTACAATGAGCAGTTCTTC
TRBJ1-4	NA	NA	TRBV5-1	CASSLRVDEKLFF	TGCGCCAGCAGCTTGCGGGTTGATGAAAAACTGTTTTTT
TRBJ2-7	TRBD2	NA	TRBV2	CASSDVLAGTWTYEQYF	TGTGCCAGCAGTGACGTACTAGCGGGAACTTGGACCTACGAGCAGTACTTC
TRBJ1-4	NA	NA	TRBV9	CASSENLGHNEKLFF	TGTGCCAGCAGCGAAAACCTAGGACATAATGAAAAACTGTTTTTT
TRBJ2-7	TRBD1	once	TRBV5-1	CASSVGQGAGEQYF	TGCGCCAGCAGCGTGGGACAGGGGGCAGGTGAGCAGTACTTC
TRBJ1-5	NA	NA	TRBV6-1	CASSELGASQPQHF	TGTGCCAGCAGTGAACTCGGGGCTTCTCAGCCCCAGCATTTT
TRBJ2-3	NA	NA	TRBV6-5	CASSYSRRGSTDTQYF	TGTGCCAGCAGTTACTCCAGGCGGGGTAGCACAGATACGCAGTATTTT
TRBJ1-2	NA	NA	TRBV27	CASSFSLGNGYTF	TGTGCCAGCAGTTTCTCCCTTGGGAATGGCTACACCTTC
TRBJ1-1	NA	NA	TRBV5-6	CASSLWRGEAFF	TGTGCCAGCAGCTTGTGGAGGGGCGAAGCTTTCTTT